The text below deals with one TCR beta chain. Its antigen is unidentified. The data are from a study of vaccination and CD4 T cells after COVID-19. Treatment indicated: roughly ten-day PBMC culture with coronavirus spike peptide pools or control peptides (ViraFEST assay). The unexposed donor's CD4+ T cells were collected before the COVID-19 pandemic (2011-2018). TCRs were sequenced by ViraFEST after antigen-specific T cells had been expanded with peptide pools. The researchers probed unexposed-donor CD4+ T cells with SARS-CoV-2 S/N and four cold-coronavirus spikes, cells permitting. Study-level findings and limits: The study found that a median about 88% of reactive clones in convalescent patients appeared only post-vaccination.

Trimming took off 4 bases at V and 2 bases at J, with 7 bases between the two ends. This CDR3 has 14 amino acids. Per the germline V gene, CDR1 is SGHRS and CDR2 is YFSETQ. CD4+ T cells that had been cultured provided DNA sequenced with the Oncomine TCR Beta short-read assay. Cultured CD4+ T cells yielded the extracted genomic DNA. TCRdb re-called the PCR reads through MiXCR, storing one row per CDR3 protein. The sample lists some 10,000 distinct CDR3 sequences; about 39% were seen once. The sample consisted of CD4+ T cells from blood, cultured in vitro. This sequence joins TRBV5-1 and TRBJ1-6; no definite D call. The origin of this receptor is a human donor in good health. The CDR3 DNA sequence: TGCGCCAGCAGCCTCGACCCCTATAATTCACCCCTCCACTTT. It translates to CASSLDPYNSPLHF.